One and the same sample provided the 24 T cell receptor beta chains below, sequenced in a study of cytomegalovirus exposure and HLA in healthy donors. The PCR made use of 60 Vbeta and 13 Jbeta primers. Some clones are missing from TCRdb's copy, which holds only in-frame ones; the method was immunoSEQ multiplex PCR. The table shows about 130,000 clones, with 74% occurring only once. Material: PBMCs. These receptors originate from a woman between 45 and 65 years old in good health and CMV-seropositive.

This clone occurred a few times. The rearrangement uses TRBV30 and TRBJ1-6; tentatively, D is TRBD1 (6 bases). V was cut by 3 bases and J by 6 bases, with 21 bases left in between. CDR1 is GTSNPN and CDR2 is SVGIG in the germline V gene (reference sequence). The CDR3 contains 17 residues. CDR3: CAWSLRNSGVSNSPLHF. The CDR3 DNA sequence: TGTGCCTGGAGCCTCCGAAATTCAGGGGTCAGTAATTCACCCCTCCACTTT.

This clone showed up just once. This sequence joins TRBV18 and TRBJ1-1; D might be TRBD1 (6 bases). The CDR3 consists of 12 residues. Germline V gene sequence: CDR1 KGHSH, CDR2 LQKENI. V was clipped by 3 bases and J by 11 bases, with 13 bases between them. The CDR3 region has the DNA TGTGCCAGCTCACCGGTGGGGGCGGATGCTTTCTTT. Encoded protein: CASSPVGADAFF.

This sequence joins TRBV19 and TRBJ1-2; 7 bases fit TRBD1. J lost 4 bases, V lost 7 bases, and 9 bases had no gene match. This CDR3 has 14 residues. Germline CDR1 LNHDA, CDR2 SQIVND (reference sequence). The CDR3 DNA sequence: TGTGCCAGTAACGTTGACAGGGAGGCCTATGGCTACACCTTC. Translation gives CASNVDREAYGYTF. Filled out from reference TRBV19 and TRBJ1-2, the complete variable domain reads DGGITQSPKYLFRKEGQNVTLSCEQNLNHDAMYWYRQDPGQGLRLIYYSQIVNDFQKGDIAEGYSVSREKKESFPLTVTSAQKNPTAFYLCASNVDREAYGYTFGSGTRLTVV.

The chain couples TRBV5-1 to TRBJ2-7; 8 bases line up with TRBD1. With 1 base clipped from V and 5 bases from J, the junction kept 5 bases outside the gene matches. CDR3 size: 14 residues. Germline CDR1 SGHRS, CDR2 YFSETQ. The CDR3 reads CASSLSDRGNEQYF. CDR3 in DNA: TGCGCCAGCAGCTTGTCTGACAGGGGAAACGAGCAGTACTTC.

The rearrangement links TRBV27 to TRBJ1-2, with TRBD1 matching 8 bases. Germline loops: CDR1 MNHEY, CDR2 SMNVEV (reference sequence). V dropped 3 bases and J dropped 2; count of bases not matched to a gene: 5. This CDR3 has 15 residues. Here the CDR3 DNA reads TGTGCCAGCAGTTTTTCAGGGGGCTACAACTATGGCTACACCTTC. It encodes CASSFSGGYNYGYTF.

This chain joins TRBV2 and TRBJ1-2; D is unresolved. This CDR3 comprises 12 residues. Germline CDR1 reads SNHLY; CDR2 reads FYNNEI. V lost 8 bases to trimming and J lost 7 bases, with 14 bases between them. CDR3 DNA sequence: TGTGCCAGCTTCGGCGGGGAGGGTGGCTACACCTTC. Encoded protein: CASFGGEGGYTF.

The chain recombines TRBV7-2 with TRBJ2-5; 10 bases map to TRBD2. CDR1 and CDR2 from the germline V gene are SGHTA and FQGNSA. The ends lost 2 bases at V and 4 bases at J; junction bases unmatched: 7. The CDR3 is 16 amino acids. The CDR3 bases are TGTGCCAGCAGCTTACTAAGCGGGGGGGCCCGAGAGACCCAGTACTTC. Its protein product is CASSLLSGGARETQYF.

J is TRBJ2-3 and V is TRBV9; 9 nucleotides align to TRBD1. Germline-derived CDR1 and CDR2 are SGDLS and YYNGEE. This CDR3 spans 16 amino acids. The V and J ends lost 0 bases and 3 bases, in that order; junction bases with no gene match: 5. The DNA of the CDR3 is TGTGCCAGCAGCGTAGAGGGGACAGGGTGGACAGATACGCAGTATTTT. It yields the protein CASSVEGTGWTDTQYF. Complete variable domain (other parts from reference TRBV9 and TRBJ2-3): DSGVTQTPKHLITATGQRVTLRCSPRSGDLSVYWYQQSLDQGLQFLIQYYNGEERAKGNILERFSAQQFPDLHSELNLSSLELGDSALYFCASSVEGTGWTDTQYFGPGTRLTVL.

The chain's CDR3 is CASSVSSGEWETQYF. The DNA for the CDR3 is TGTGCCAGCAGCGTATCTAGCGGGGAGTGGGAGACCCAGTACTTC. The chain joins TRBV9 to TRBJ2-5; 9 bases are shared with TRBD2. The V segment lost 1 base and the J segment 5 bases; nucleotides outside the gene matches: 6. The germline V gene has CDR1 SGDLS and CDR2 YYNGEE. The CDR3 length is 15 residues.

V is TRBV7-2 and J is TRBJ2-5, with no clear D. Germline lookup yields CDR1 SGHTA and CDR2 FQGNSA. The CDR3 has 18 residues. Trimming shortened V by 2 bases and J by 2 bases, and 21 bases separated the two germline ends. The CDR3 coding sequence is TGTGCCAGCAGCTTACGGAGAGGAAGTCAGTCCCTTCAAGAGACCCAGTACTTC. Translation gives CASSLRRGSQSLQETQYF.

The gene calls are TRBV19 and TRBJ1-3, with D tentatively TRBD1 (5 bases). There are 14 residues in the CDR3. V was shortened by 7 bases and J by 0 bases, with 10 bases between the two germline ends. Germline V gene sequence: CDR1 LNHDA, CDR2 SQIVND (reference sequence). The CDR3 bases are TGTGCCAGTACCCAGACAGTCTCTGGAAACACCATATATTTT. Protein: CASTQTVSGNTIYF.

In its sample, this clone was seen a few times. CDR3 in amino acids: CASSTRTTSGANVLTF. DNA for the CDR3: TGTGCCAGCAGCACAAGGACAACCTCTGGGGCCAACGTCCTGACTTTC. The rearrangement uses TRBV5-8 and TRBJ2-6; possible D gene TRBD1, 5 bases. Trimming took off 4 bases at V and 0 bases at J, with 11 bases between the two ends. This CDR3 contains 16 residues. The germline gives CDR1 SGHTS, CDR2 YDEGEE.

The chain joins TRBV7-7 to TRBJ1-5; possibly TRBD1 for D (6 bases). The ends were cut back, 3 bases at V and 0 bases at J, with 12 bases in the middle. The CDR3 is 16 amino acids. CDR1 is SSHAT and CDR2 is FNYEAQ in the germline V gene (reference sequence). The CDR3 DNA reads TGTGCCAGCAGCTTGGGGACAATCGATAGCAATCAGCCCCAGCATTTT. As protein: CASSLGTIDSNQPQHF.

This clone showed up just a few times. The chain recombines TRBV6-1 with TRBJ1-2, with a weak D call TRBD1 (6 bases). The germline V gene encodes CDR1 MNHNS and CDR2 SASEGT. Trimming removed 2 bases from V and 7 bases from J, with 11 bases in between. The CDR3 sequence is 13 residues long. As DNA, the CDR3 is TGTGCCAGCAGTGAAAAGGAGACAGGTGGCTACACCTTC. Protein: CASSEKETGGYTF.

This clone was seen just once. The chain carries TRBV18 and TRBJ1-1, with D maybe TRBD1 (5 bases). Trimming removed 3 bases at V and 6 bases at J, with 14 bases between. Per germline, CDR1 KGHSH and CDR2 LQKENI. The CDR3 length is 14 residues. The CDR3 loop is CASSPTGARSEAFF. The CDR3 DNA reads as TGTGCCAGCTCACCGACTGGGGCTAGGTCTGAAGCTTTCTTT.

The chain recombines TRBV10-3 with TRBJ1-2, with D possibly TRBD1 on 6 matching bases. V lost 2 bases and J lost 5, with 12 bases in between. CDR1 ENHRY and CDR2 SYGVKD come from the germline V gene. The CDR3 is 14 residues long. CDR3 DNA sequence: TGTGCCATCAGTGAGACAGGGATGGGTTATGGCTACACCTTC. Translation: CAISETGMGYGYTF.

This clone has a single count. The chain is built from TRBV6-1 and TRBJ2-1, with 7 nucleotides matching TRBD1. The CDR3 sequence is 15 residues long. CDR1 MNHNS and CDR2 SASEGT come from the germline V gene. J gave up 0 bases and V 7 bases, and 6 bases lay outside the gene matches. The CDR3 region is CASTIGQASYNEQFF. DNA of the CDR3: TGTGCCAGCACCATCGGACAGGCCTCCTACAATGAGCAGTTCTTC.

The chain joins TRBV11-2 to TRBJ1-2; D gene unclear. Trimming took off 1 base at V and 0 bases at J, with 3 bases between the two ends. There are 13 residues in the CDR3. Germline V gives CDR1 SGHAT, CDR2 FQNNGV. CDR3 nucleotide sequence: TGTGCCAGCAGCTTAGGGCCTAACTATGGCTACACCTTC. Protein sequence: CASSLGPNYGYTF.

The chain is built from TRBV29-1 and TRBJ2-2; possibly TRBD2 for D (6 bases). Trimming took off 4 bases at V and 1 base at J, with 13 bases between the two ends. The CDR3 loop spans 15 amino acids. CDR1 and CDR2 (germline): SQVTM, ANQGSEA. CDR3 nucleotides: TGCAGCGTTGCCGGCGCGGGACGGAACACCGGGGAGCTGTTTTTT. It is translated as CSVAGAGRNTGELFF.

The V and J genes are TRBV29-1 and TRBJ1-4; D call uncertain. The germline V gene encodes CDR1 SQVTM and CDR2 ANQGSEA. The CDR3 has 10 residues. Between the trimmed V and J ends, which lost 7 bases and 8 bases, there was a span of 8 bases. CDR3 loop: CSAGGEKLFF. In nucleotides, the CDR3 is TGCAGCGCCGGCGGGGAAAAACTGTTTTTT.

This sequence joins TRBV6-6 and TRBJ1-2, with D perhaps matching TRBD1 (5 bases). The length of the CDR3 is 14 residues. Germline V gene lookup returns CDR1 MNHNY and CDR2 SVGAGI (reference sequence). V lost 7 bases and J lost 4, with 16 bases in between. The DNA for the CDR3 is TGTGCCAGCACCTACGGGGGAGTGGGCTATGGCTACACCTTC. Protein product: CASTYGGVGYGYTF.

The chain joins TRBV7-2 to TRBJ2-3; 16 bases fit TRBD2. CDR1 is SGHTA and CDR2 is FQGNSA in the germline V gene. This CDR3 region has 17 residues. V gave up 2 bases and J gave up 4 bases; unmatched junction bases: 3. The CDR3, as DNA: TGTGCCAGCAGCTTAATGGGGACTAGCGGGGGGGCAGATACGCAGTATTTT. It specifies CASSLMGTSGGADTQYF.

This rearrangement joins TRBV6-1 to TRBJ1-1; D might be TRBD1 (5 bases). The CDR3 loop spans 12 amino acids. The V and J ends lost 6 bases and 5 bases respectively, with 10 bases between them. Germline V gene sequence: CDR1 MNHNS, CDR2 SASEGT. The CDR3 DNA reads as TGTGCCAGCAGAGGGGCGCGGACTGAAGCTTTCTTT. It translates to CASRGARTEAFF.

The chain couples TRBV2 to TRBJ1-2, with D maybe TRBD1 (5 bases). This CDR3 has 11 residues. V was trimmed by 7 bases and J by 7 bases, leaving 10 bases between them. Germline CDR1 and CDR2: SNHLY and FYNNEI. The CDR3 protein is CASTYQGGYTF. The CDR3 DNA follows: TGTGCCAGCACCTATCAGGGTGGCTACACCTTC.